This TCR beta chain was captured by sequencing in a study of T-cell reconstitution after alpha-beta-depleted transplantation in children. General observations from the study: Expanded graft clones numbering several hundred reportedly gave rise to alpha-beta T cells about two months after transplant. Surviving recipient T cells and thymic progenitors accounted for the high day-60 TCRbeta diversity observed in some patients. Newly produced T cells mostly accounted for T-cell counts and diversity one year post-transplant.

Preparing the TCRbeta library involved the use of unique molecular identifiers. TCRdb processed the PCR reads anew with MiXCR; each CDR3 protein has one entry. This table has over 90,000 distinct CDR3 sequences, approximately 8% appearing once. The V end lost 5 bases, the J end lost 2 bases, and 13 bases lay between the germline ends. Germline values: CDR1 SGHAT, CDR2 FQDESV (reference sequence). CDR3 size: 14 residues. This clonotype was seen at least ten times. Its antigen is still unknown. The chain combines TRBV11-1 with TRBJ2-7, with D possibly matching TRBD2 (5 bases). This specimen consisted of PBMCs, obtained before TCRalphabeta/CD19-depleted stem cell transplant. The sequence came from a boy aged 2 to 10 with acute lymphoblastic leukemia, due to receive a stem cell transplant. The CDR3 loop reads CASSARGLTYEQYF. CDR3 sequence (DNA): TGTGCCAGCAGCGCGCGCGGACTTACCTACGAGCAGTACTTC.